This T cell receptor beta chain was observed in a study of blood T cell repertoires in COVID-19 (dated by TCRdb to 2019 to 2021). Describing the broader study: Collaborator samples came from the United States, Italy and Spain and covered acute and convalescent phases of COVID-19. The material from the prospective study consisted of cDNA or gDNA derived from T cells, B-cell-depleted T cells, or PBMCs. Subjects who had been exposed to COVID-19, were actively infected with it, or had recovered from it provided the deeply sampled blood TCRbeta repertoires that made up the dataset. The repertoires were released in a freely available public database intended as a resource for research on the immune response to SARS-CoV-2. The samples were drawn from two sources: the first 160 participants of the ongoing ImmuneRACE study, and 1,000 to 1,500 subjects contributed by 6 global collaborators. Sample metadata almost always included a de-identified subject ID, COVID-19 status, age in years and sex. Where HLA class I and class II types were available, the types were taken from metadata supplied by the sample provider, not from assay-based typing. General findings and caveats noted by the study authors: Clinical and demographic metadata were provided uncurated, with the amount varying by source and participant.

This clone is categorized as medium-sized (0.01 to 0.1%). The target of this receptor is not known. Per-base qualities were not stored, and no clone one base away is much larger. The V end loses 3 bases and the J end loses 2 bases, and a stretch of 7 bases separates them. The germline V gene provides CDR1 LGHNA and CDR2 YNFKEQ. The CDR3 holds 14 amino acids from the cysteine to the phenylalanine. Kept here is only the CDR3 DNA, which spans 42 bases and is read in frame from base 1. The collaborating institutions used their own protocols to collect whole blood in K2EDTA tubes. Collaborator samples were shipped for TCRbeta analysis as frozen whole blood, isolated PBMCs, or DNA extracted from either sample type. TCRbeta CDR3 regions were amplified from genomic DNA using the immunoSEQ Assay, a bias-controlled multiplex PCR. The study's processing was this. The number of nucleated cells in each sample was estimated by amplification of reference gene primers within the assay. To quantify the absolute abundance of each unique TCRbeta CDR3 rearrangement, sequence reads were collapsed and filtered. Productive Simpson clonality was computed per sample as the square root of Simpson's diversity index over productive rearrangements. TCRdb stores this immuneACCESS table with in-frame sequences only. Part of the clones is absent; in the studies checked, under half of the shortfall reflects unresolved V genes, and no reason is known for the rest. That table furnishes V, J and clone size, whereas the DNA furnished D and trimming. This sample lists roughly 150,000 clones; about three quarters were detected once. 8.1% of the sample comes from the top ten.

The chain links TRBV4-2 with TRBJ2-2; a confident D gene designation cannot be given. The clonotype was recovered from a man aged 60 to 69 with acute or convalescent COVID-19. Sequenced: peripheral blood. The nucleotide sequence is given as TGTGCCAGCAGCCATGGAGTAAACACCGGGGAGCTGTTTTTT. This yields the protein CASSHGVNTGELFF.